This is a list of T cell receptor beta chains from one sample in a study of control samples from healthy donors and cancer patients. The method was immunoSEQ multiplex PCR; TCRdb's version includes in-frame clones alone and lacks a portion of them. Here the sample spans 120,000 or so clones, approximately 87% being singletons. The sequenced sample was blood. The receptors were sampled from a man aged 55 to 70 in good health. The CDR3 runs from the conserved cysteine through the conserved F or W. D genes are given only for firm matches. Only some rows state a clone size, as once, few, many or a class for expanded clones.

V	J	size	D	DNA	CDR3
TRBV7-2	TRBJ2-2	once	.	TGTGCCAGCAGCCCAGGGGCACCGATCACCGGGGAGCTGTTTTTT	CASSPGAPITGELFF
TRBV2	TRBJ1-3	once	.	TGTGCCAGCAGTGAAATGGGGGTTGACTCTGGAAACACCATATATTTT	CASSEMGVDSGNTIYF
TRBV19	TRBJ1-6	.	.	TGTGCCAGTAGTATGCGGGGGTTCAATTCACCCCTCCACTTT	CASSMRGFNSPLHF
TRBV7-9	TRBJ1-1	.	.	TGTGCCAGCAGCTTAGTATCCGTAAACACTGAAGCTTTCTTT	CASSLVSVNTEAFF
TRBV12-3/TRBV12-4	TRBJ1-5	.	.	TGTGCCAGCTCGGGGGGGAACAATCAGCCCCAGCATTTT	CASSGGNNQPQHF
TRBV3-1/TRBV3-2	TRBJ2-1	.	TRBD1	TGTGCCAGCAGCCAAGGTCGGGACAGGGGGGACAATGAGCAGTTCTTC	CASSQGRDRGDNEQFF
TRBV19	TRBJ1-1	.	TRBD1	TGTGCCAGTAGCGCGAATACAGGGGGCCGGGCTGAAGCTTTCTTT	CASSANTGGRAEAFF
TRBV12-3/TRBV12-4	TRBJ1-5	.	.	TGTGCCAGCACCCCAAAACAGCCCCAGCATTTT	CASTPKQPQHF
TRBV7-2	TRBJ2-4	.	TRBD2	TGTGCCAGCAGCTTAGTAGCGGGGGGGCCGCTGGCCAAAAACATTCAGTACTTC	CASSLVAGGPLAKNIQYF
TRBV9	TRBJ1-5	.	.	TGTGCCAATGACGATGACAGGTTGTTTCAGCCCCAGCATTTT	CANDDDRLFQPQHF
TRBV4-1	TRBJ1-2	.	.	TGCGCCAGCAGCCAAGTAGGGCTCGTCCGCCACACCTTC	CASSQVGLVRHTF
TRBV5-1	TRBJ2-7	.	.	TGCGCCAGCAGCTTGTCGGGGGTCTACGAGCAGTACTTC	CASSLSGVYEQYF
TRBV3-1/TRBV3-2	TRBJ1-1	.	.	TGTGCCAGCAGCTACCGGACAGCTACTGAAGCTTTCTTT	CASSYRTATEAFF
TRBV2	TRBJ2-1	.	TRBD2	TGTGCCAGCAGTGAACTAGCGGGGGGGCTTGGGCAGTTCTTC	CASSELAGGLGQFF
TRBV25-1	TRBJ2-7	.	.	TGTGCCAGCACGTGCTACGAGCAGTACTTC	CASTCYEQYF
TRBV6-5	TRBJ2-1	.	TRBD1	TGTGCCAGCAGCAGAGGGACAGCTCGGAATGAGCAGTTCTTC	CASSRGTARNEQFF
TRBV3-1/TRBV3-2	TRBJ1-2	.	.	TGTGCCAGCAGCCAAGGGGCTCATTATGGCTACACCTTC	CASSQGAHYGYTF
TRBV28	TRBJ1-4	.	.	TGTGCCAGCAGTTTACCGACAGAATCTAATGAAAAACTGTTTTTT	CASSLPTESNEKLFF
TRBV7-7	TRBJ1-1	.	.	TGTGCTAGCCGCTCCGCGTTGGGTACTGAAGCTTTCTTT	CASRSALGTEAFF
TRBV28	TRBJ1-1	few	.	TGTGCCAGCAGTTTAGTTAGGGGGTACACTGAAGCTTTCTTT	CASSLVRGYTEAFF
TRBV14	TRBJ2-7	.	TRBD1	TGTGCCAGCAGCCTAAGGACAGGGACGAACAAGGACGAGCAGTACTTC	CASSLRTGTNKDEQYF
TRBV7-2	TRBJ1-1	.	.	TGTGCCAGCAGCTACAACCAGGTTACTGAAGCTTTCTTT	CASSYNQVTEAFF
TRBV28	TRBJ2-7	.	TRBD1	TGTGCCAGCAGTTGGGGACAGGGGGGTAGCTACGAGCAGTACTTC	CASSWGQGGSYEQYF
TRBV7-6	TRBJ1-1	.	TRBD1	TGTGCCAGCAGCTTAGAACCGTCAGGGGGGACTGAAGCTTTCTTT	CASSLEPSGGTEAFF
TRBV5-6	TRBJ1-2	.	.	TGTGCCACCGTTGGATGGCAGGGGTTTGGCTACACCTTC	CATVGWQGFGYTF
TRBV11-2	TRBJ2-1	.	TRBD1	TGTGCCAGCAGCCCCCGGGGACAGGGTAACAATGAGCAGTTCTTC	CASSPRGQGNNEQFF